This T cell receptor (beta chain) was sequenced for a study of T cells in localized non-small cell lung cancer (dated by TCRdb to about 2020). Regarding the complete study: T cell repertoires of 236 early-stage NSCLC patients were analyzed, with tumors being compared against uninvolved tumor-adjacent lungs. The cohort consisted of approximately 240 treatment-naive NSCLC patients whose localized lung tumors had been resected. A mean age of approximately 66 years was recorded for the NSCLC patients, of whom roughly 130 were male and 90 to 110 were female.

The immunoSEQ Assay was used to sequence TCR beta CDR3 regions from DNA. The study's own analysis went as follows. To compute T cell density, TCR beta template counts were normalized to usable DNA, which was estimated by amplifying housekeeping genes. The preseqR package was used to estimate richness by extrapolating to 400,000 templates for PBMC samples and to 120,000 templates for tissue samples. Clonality was calculated as one minus Pielou's evenness. Differential abundance testing on productive amino-acid clonotypes, with a minimum total count of 5 and an alpha of 0.1, was used to identify tissue-enriched TCRs. The Jaccard Index and the Morisita Overlap Index were used to measure repertoire overlap between compartments. GLIPH clustered TCR beta CDR3s with public tetramer-defined viral CDR3s; viral motifs required at least three viral sequences plus V-gene enrichment. What TCRdb holds here is the immuneACCESS table cut down to in-frame rearrangements. Part of the clones is not present; checked against another copy, under half of the missing clones reflect an unresolved V gene, and the others are unexplained. V and J calls and clone size are given by that table; D and trimming were obtained from the DNA. The sample table contains tens of thousands of clones; only one count was recorded for roughly nine tenths of them. Under 3% of the sample goes to the ten largest clones.

General findings and caveats noted by the study authors: Because of the exploratory design, TCR variables were selected using unadjusted p-values without false-discovery rate correction. Uninvolved tumor-adjacent lung showed the highest T cell clonality, higher than tumor, which suggests more focused antigenic responses in the uninvolved tumor-adjacent lung. Higher blood T cell density associated with longer overall survival, while higher adjacent-lung clonality associated with shorter survival. A median of 57 of the top 100 tumor clones turned up in the paired uninvolved adjacent lung, and under 30 of those clones also ranked among the top 100 of that same adjacent lung. Because multi-region tumor sequencing was not performed, intratumor heterogeneity could not be ruled out.

At diagnosis, peripheral blood, uninvolved tumor-adjacent lung and tumor were collected and were preserved as a mix of fresh-frozen and FFPE material. For TCR repertoire profiling, the blood samples were analyzed as peripheral blood mononuclear cells. A distance of 17 bases separates the germline ends of V and J, which lose 9 bases and 3 bases respectively. CDR1 and CDR2 were assigned from the germline V gene as MDHEN and SYDVKM. The CDR3 starts with the cysteine, ends with the phenylalanine, and has 14 residues. Only the CDR3 DNA stays, 42 bases, in frame from base 1. Regarding this clone: The antigen this receptor binds is unknown. No much larger clone exists at a distance of one base, and base qualities are not known.

The starting material was peripheral blood, obtained before any cancer treatment. The sequence was obtained from a female donor at least 60 years old with stage I lung adenocarcinoma. This sequence uses TRBV28 and TRBJ1-2; TRBD1 is a weak D gene call, 6 bases matching. The base sequence is TGTGCCAGTCGGGGGCAGGGAAGGGACTATGGCTACACCTTC. Translation gives CASRGQGRDYGYTF.